This T cell receptor beta chain came from a study of low-dose radiotherapy and immunotherapy resistance in tumors. CDR3 size: 15 residues. CDR1 is DFQATT and CDR2 is SNEGSKA in the germline V gene (reference sequence). V was clipped by 3 bases and J by 4 bases; unmatched bases: 8. This clonotype occurred many times. Both TCRalpha and TCRbeta chains were reverse transcribed with V-gene-specific primers. Over approximately 20 PCR cycles, TCRs were amplified from a constant-region primer and V-primer adapter. TCRdb reprocessed the reads via MiXCR and lists one record per CDR3 protein. The table has approximately 42,000 distinct CDR3 sequences, approximately 26% seen once. Time point described: after trial treatment. Treatment described: LDRT plus nivolumab, ipilimumab, low-dose cyclophosphamide and aspirin (RACIN trial). Donors were given nivolumab, ipilimumab, aspirin, low-dose cyclophosphamide and low-dose radiotherapy.

This receptor was identified in a male donor with prostate cancer. The input for sequencing was PBMCs, taken after low-dose radiotherapy plus immunotherapy. J is TRBJ2-7 and V is TRBV20-1; 11 nucleotides agree with TRBD1. This chain's CDR3 is CSASAGQGVAYEQYF. DNA for the CDR3: TGCAGTGCTAGCGCGGGACAGGGGGTTGCGTACGAGCAGTACTTC.